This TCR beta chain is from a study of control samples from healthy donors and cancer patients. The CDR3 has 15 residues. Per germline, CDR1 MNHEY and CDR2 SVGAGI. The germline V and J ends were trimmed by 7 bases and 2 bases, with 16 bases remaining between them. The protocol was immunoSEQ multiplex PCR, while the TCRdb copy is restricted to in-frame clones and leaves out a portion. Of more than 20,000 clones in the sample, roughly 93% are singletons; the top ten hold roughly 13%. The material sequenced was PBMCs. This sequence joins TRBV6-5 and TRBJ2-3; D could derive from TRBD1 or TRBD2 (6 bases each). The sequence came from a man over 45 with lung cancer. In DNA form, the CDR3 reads TGTGCCAGCAACGGGGGCCGGGGGTTCACAGATACGCAGTATTTT. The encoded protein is CASNGGRGFTDTQYF.